This TCR beta chain was retrieved from a study of blood T cell repertoires in COVID-19. Using immunoSEQ multiplex PCR, the repertoire was profiled, and TCRdb retains in-frame clones only, with some absent. Of 55,000 to 90,000 clones in the sample, 85% were seen once. The ends lost 3 bases at V and 8 bases at J; junction bases unmatched: 8. The CDR3 is 16 amino acids. Germline V lookup: CDR1 SGDLS, CDR2 YYNGEE. Material: peripheral blood. V is TRBV9 and J is TRBJ2-2, with 12 bases fitting TRBD2. This TCR came from a woman of 80 years or more with active or convalescent COVID-19. CDR3 nucleotides: TGTGCCAGCAGCGATCCTAGCGGGGGGGCAGGTGGGGAGCTGTTTTTT. This gives the protein CASSDPSGGAGGELFF.